These T cell receptor beta chains were read from a single sample in a study of CD8 T cells in Susac syndrome. TCRdb analysed the immunoSEQ multiplex PCR reads with MiXCR anew, one entry per CDR3 protein. The data contain 180,000 or so distinct CDR3 sequences, around 94% of them singletons. The sequencing sample was made of CD4+ T cells from PBMCs. All receptors derive from a human donor in good health. The CDR3 runs from the conserved cysteine through the conserved F or W. Fields, in order: J gene, clone size, V gene, D gene, CDR3 protein, CDR3 DNA. The D gene is left open where the match is weak. Clone size is stated in some rows and not others, as once, few, many or a class when expanded.

j_gene: TRBJ1-2; abundance: .; v_gene: TRBV30; d_gene: TRBD1; CDR3aa: CAWSVSGTEYGYTF; CDR3nt: TGTGCCTGGAGTGTTTCGGGGACAGAGTATGGCTACACCTTC
j_gene: TRBJ1-6; abundance: .; v_gene: TRBV3-1; d_gene: TRBD1; CDR3aa: CASSQGQGVSSPLHF; CDR3nt: TGTGCCAGCAGCCAAGGACAGGGGGTGAGCTCACCCCTCCACTTT
j_gene: TRBJ1-5; abundance: .; v_gene: TRBV20-1; d_gene: .; CDR3aa: CSAGNQWGPQHF; CDR3nt: TGCAGTGCTGGGAACCAATGGGGGCCCCAGCATTTT
j_gene: TRBJ2-7; abundance: .; v_gene: TRBV18; d_gene: TRBD1; CDR3aa: CASSPTGGYEQYF; CDR3nt: TGTGCCAGCTCACCGACAGGGGGCTACGAGCAGTACTTC
j_gene: TRBJ1-5; abundance: .; v_gene: TRBV7-8; d_gene: .; CDR3aa: CASSLAGNSNQPQHF; CDR3nt: TGTGCCAGCAGCCTGGCAGGGAACAGCAATCAGCCCCAGCATTTT
j_gene: TRBJ1-1; abundance: .; v_gene: TRBV29-1; d_gene: .; CDR3aa: CSAHATGRNTEAFF; CDR3nt: TGCAGCGCCCACGCCACAGGGCGGAACACTGAAGCTTTCTTT
j_gene: TRBJ1-6; abundance: .; v_gene: TRBV5-1; d_gene: TRBD1; CDR3aa: CASSLAGQGNSPLHF; CDR3nt: TGCGCCAGCAGCTTGGCTGGACAGGGGAATTCACCCCTCCACTTT
j_gene: TRBJ2-7; abundance: .; v_gene: TRBV14; d_gene: TRBD2; CDR3aa: CASSKGPLLAGGSYEQYF; CDR3nt: TGTGCCAGCAGCAAAGGACCCCTCTTAGCGGGGGGGTCGTACGAGCAGTACTTC
j_gene: TRBJ2-2; abundance: .; v_gene: TRBV7-9; d_gene: .; CDR3aa: CASSVIEGGELFF; CDR3nt: TGTGCCAGCAGCGTGATTGAGGGCGGGGAGCTGTTTTTT
j_gene: TRBJ2-7; abundance: .; v_gene: TRBV20-1; d_gene: .; CDR3aa: CSARQTDGSSYEQYF; CDR3nt: TGCAGTGCTAGGCAAACGGACGGAAGCTCCTACGAGCAGTACTTC
j_gene: TRBJ2-3; abundance: .; v_gene: TRBV3-1; d_gene: .; CDR3aa: CASSPDRTRADTQYF; CDR3nt: TGTGCCAGCAGTCCGGACAGGACTAGAGCAGATACGCAGTATTTT
j_gene: TRBJ1-1; abundance: once; v_gene: TRBV13; d_gene: .; CDR3aa: CASRAGGPEAFF; CDR3nt: TGTGCCAGCAGGGCGGGGGGCCCTGAAGCTTTCTTT
j_gene: TRBJ2-1; abundance: .; v_gene: TRBV10-3; d_gene: .; CDR3aa: CAIAAAEYEQFF; CDR3nt: TGTGCCATTGCGGCCGCGGAGTATGAGCAGTTCTTC
j_gene: TRBJ2-3; abundance: .; v_gene: TRBV2; d_gene: .; CDR3aa: CASRPRSDTQYF; CDR3nt: TGTGCCAGCAGGCCTCGGTCAGATACGCAGTATTTT
j_gene: TRBJ2-7; abundance: .; v_gene: TRBV16; d_gene: .; CDR3aa: CASSPQGPIYEQYF; CDR3nt: TGTGCCAGCAGCCCACAGGGCCCCATCTACGAGCAGTACTTC
j_gene: TRBJ2-3; abundance: .; v_gene: TRBV4-2; d_gene: .; CDR3aa: CASSQGLLFTDTQYF; CDR3nt: TGTGCCAGCAGCCAAGGGTTACTGTTCACAGATACGCAGTATTTT
j_gene: TRBJ2-7; abundance: .; v_gene: TRBV20-1; d_gene: TRBD1; CDR3aa: CSARDRSDRGWWEQYF; CDR3nt: TGCAGTGCTAGAGATCGGAGCGACAGGGGGTGGTGGGAGCAGTACTTC